A selection of T cell receptor beta chains follows, all from one sample in a study of beta chain features in type 1 diabetes. Sequencing was performed with immunoSEQ multiplex PCR; in TCRdb, only in-frame clones are kept and a portion is missing. This sample yields fewer than 300,000 clones, of which around 20% are seen a single time; around 0.029% belongs to the top ten. What was sequenced was naive CD4+ T cells from blood. Receptor source: a woman between 35 and 50 years old with type 1 diabetes. Both conserved end residues are part of each CDR3.

V: TRBV5-1
J: TRBJ2-1
CDR3: CASSSVTGADNEQFF

V: TRBV7-9
J: TRBJ2-5
CDR3: CASSPGQWETQYF

V: TRBV5-4
J: TRBJ2-1
CDR3: CASSLDAASSYNEQFF

V: TRBV5-4
J: TRBJ2-3
CDR3: CASSTRTDTDTQYF

V: TRBV5-4
J: TRBJ2-1
CDR3: CASSLAGYSYNEQFF

V: TRBV7-2
J: TRBJ2-6
CDR3: CASPGRAPGANVLTF

V: TRBV18
J: TRBJ2-7
CDR3: CASSPGREPYEQYF

V: TRBV10-3
J: TRBJ2-6
CDR3: CAISDGSGANVLTF

V: TRBV7-9
J: TRBJ2-2
CDR3: CASRLAEINTGELFF

V: TRBV4-1
J: TRBJ1-6
CDR3: CASSPHLDGQGRGSYNSPLHF

V: TRBV29-1
J: TRBJ2-7
CDR3: CSVRIGRRSEQYF

V: TRBV4-2
J: TRBJ2-2
CDR3: CASSQEPDSAGELFF

V: TRBV6-6
J: TRBJ2-5
CDR3: CASSYSGLGAQETQYF

V: TRBV28
J: TRBJ1-1
CDR3: CASSSGGSNTEAFF

V: TRBV29-1
J: TRBJ2-7
CDR3: CSVLPDRSSYEQYF

V: TRBV15
J: TRBJ2-7
CDR3: CATSRQTSGYEQYF

V: TRBV4-2
J: TRBJ1-2
CDR3: CASSQESGSYGYTF